The 15 T cell receptor beta chains below all came from one sample that was sequenced in a study of T cell repertoires in cytomegalovirus infection. Their recognized antigens are unknown. TCRdb re-called the reads through MiXCR, storing one row per CDR3 protein. The sample has about 700,000 distinct CDR3 sequences, 33% seen once. The sequenced sample was cultured PBMCs, obtained from culture after CMV antigen stimulation. Receptors originate from a human donor in good health (CMV status not recorded). Some clones in this sample may be carry-over from other donors' samples.

This clonotype was seen a handful of times. CDR3: CASSMGLAGTGELFF. The CDR3, as DNA: TGTGCCAGTAGTATGGGGTTGGCGGGAACCGGGGAGCTGTTTTTT. This sequence joins TRBV19 and TRBJ2-2; a possible D gene is TRBD2 (6 bases). This CDR3 region has 15 residues. With 3 bases removed from V and 5 bases from J, the gap between germline ends came to 13 bases. Germline V CDR1 and CDR2: LNHDA, SQIVND (reference sequence). Full variable domain (remainder filled in from reference TRBV19 and TRBJ2-2): DGGITQSPKYLFRKEGQNVTLSCEQNLNHDAMYWYRQDPGQGLRLIYYSQIVNDFQKGDIAEGYSVSREKKESFPLTVTSAQKNPTAFYLCASSMGLAGTGELFFGEGSRLTVL.

This chain links TRBV27 with TRBJ2-6; D not resolved. This CDR3 has 15 residues. The V and J ends lost 2 bases and 0 bases respectively, with 5 bases between them. Germline CDR1 reads MNHEY; CDR2 reads SMNVEV (reference sequence). CDR3 coding DNA: TGTGCCAGCAGTTTAAAGCGCTCTGGGGCCAACGTCCTGACTTTC. Encoded protein: CASSLKRSGANVLTF.

This rearrangement joins TRBV5-4 to TRBJ1-5; no firm D call. V dropped 2 bases and J dropped 5 bases, with 17 bases sitting between them. CDR3 length: 16 amino acids. Per germline, CDR1 SGHNT and CDR2 YYREEE (reference sequence). CDR3 nucleotides: TGTGCCAGCAGCTTAGGGCCACAGCTGGATGATCAGCCCCAGCATTTT. Protein sequence: CASSLGPQLDDQPQHF. Based on the CDR3 plus reference TRBV5-4 and TRBJ1-5, the full variable domain is ETGVTQSPTHLIKTRGQQVTLRCSSQSGHNTVSWYQQALGQGPQFIFQYYREEENGRGNFPPRFSGLQFPNYSSELNVNALELDDSALYLCASSLGPQLDDQPQHFGDGTRLSIL.

This clonotype was observed a few times. The chain links TRBV4-2 to TRBJ1-2; TRBD1 matches 8 bases. This CDR3 has 11 amino acids. The ends lost 10 bases at V and 6 bases at J; junction bases unmatched: 4. Germline CDR1 and CDR2: LGHNA and YNFKEQ. CDR3 protein: CATDRGDGYTF. For the CDR3, the DNA is TGTGCCACCGACAGGGGCGATGGCTACACCTTC.

V usage is TRBV6-1 and J usage is TRBJ2-5; D is perhaps TRBD1 (6 bases). Trimming cost V 2 bases and J 7 bases, with 14 bases left between them. The CDR3 sequence is 14 residues long. Germline values: CDR1 MNHNS, CDR2 SASEGT. In DNA form, the CDR3 reads TGTGCCAGCAGTGAACAGGCAGGGGCCTGGACCCAGTACTTC. Translation: CASSEQAGAWTQYF.

The V gene is TRBV4-1, the J gene TRBJ2-4; D is perhaps TRBD1 or TRBD2 (6 bases each). This CDR3 has 16 residues. Deletions cut 2 bases from V and 5 bases from J, with 16 bases between. From germline, CDR1 is MGHRA and CDR2 YSYEKL. The CDR3 reads CASSQKSPGGQNIQYF. CDR3 DNA: TGCGCCAGCAGCCAAAAGAGCCCCGGGGGCCAAAACATTCAGTACTTC.

This clonotype was counted at least ten times. V is TRBV7-2 and J is TRBJ2-2, with D possibly being TRBD2 (6 bases). Germline CDR1 and CDR2: SGHTA and FQGNSA. Between the trimmed V and J ends, which lost 2 bases and 7 bases, there was a span of 17 bases. This CDR3 spans 16 amino acids. The CDR3 reads CASSLLGGADGGELFF. The DNA of the CDR3 is TGTGCCAGCAGCTTACTTGGAGGGGCAGATGGCGGGGAGCTGTTTTTT.

The V gene is TRBV7-2, the J gene TRBJ1-1; 9 nucleotides agree with TRBD1. V lost 8 bases, J lost 4 bases, and 11 bases stayed unmatched. The CDR3 extends over 15 amino acids. Germline V CDR1 and CDR2: SGHTA, FQGNSA. The CDR3 region is CASVTGGESGTEAFF. CDR3 nucleotides: TGTGCCAGCGTCACAGGGGGCGAGAGTGGCACTGAAGCTTTCTTT. The complete variable domain, with remaining parts taken from reference TRBV7-2 and TRBJ1-1, reads GAGVSQSPSNKVTEKGKDVELRCDPISGHTALYWYRQSLGQGLEFLIYFQGNSAPDKSGLPSDRFSAERTGGSVSTLTIQRTQQEDSAVYLCASVTGGESGTEAFFGQGTRLTVV.

V is TRBV7-4 and J is TRBJ1-6, with 8 nucleotides matching TRBD1. CDR3 length equals 17 residues. J gave up 6 bases and V 5 bases, and 12 bases lay outside the gene matches. CDR1 and CDR2 (germline): SGHVT, SQSDAQ. CDR3 in DNA: TGTGCCAGCAGCCCTAGTGGCAGGGGGCTTAGTAATTCACCCCTCCACTTT. Protein sequence: CASSPSGRGLSNSPLHF.

The rearrangement joins TRBV10-3 to TRBJ1-5; TRBD1 matches at 7 bases. The germline gives CDR1 ENHRY, CDR2 SYGVKD. V lost 2 bases, J lost 0 bases, and 13 bases stayed unmatched. This CDR3 region has 19 residues. The CDR3 sequence is CAISESGDGDRYSNQPQHF. CDR3 in DNA: TGTGCCATCAGTGAGAGTGGGGATGGGGACAGATATAGCAATCAGCCCCAGCATTTT.

This clonotype was seen a few times. The rearrangement uses TRBV19 and TRBJ1-1, with D hard to call. CDR3 length: 13 residues. V lost 1 base and J 7 bases, leaving 10 bases between the germline ends. Germline CDR1 LNHDA, CDR2 SQIVND (reference sequence). The CDR3 bases are TGTGCCAGTAGTATAGCGGCTGAATATGAAGCTTTCTTT. This gives the protein CASSIAAEYEAFF.

Comments on this clonotype: This may be a read error: a much more frequent sequence differs by one nucleotide. This rearrangement joins TRBV2 to TRBJ2-1; D might be TRBD1 (5 bases). The CDR3 contains 14 residues. Per germline, CDR1 SNHLY and CDR2 FYNNEI. V lost 1 base to trimming and J lost 4 bases, with 8 bases between them. The CDR3 DNA reads TGTGCCAGCAGTGAAGGCAGGGATTACAATGAGCAGTTCTTC. Protein product: CASSEGRDYNEQFF.

At least ten counts were recorded for this clonotype. The chain employs TRBV20-1 and TRBJ2-1; 8 bases map to TRBD2. The CDR3 spans 15 residues. Germline CDR1 DFQATT, CDR2 SNEGSKA (reference sequence). V lost 1 base and J lost 0; bases outside the gene matches: 2. The CDR3 loop is CSARGLAYSYNEQFF. CDR3 sequence (DNA): TGCAGTGCTAGAGGACTAGCGTACTCCTACAATGAGCAGTTCTTC.

In this sample, this clonotype turned up a few times. The chain is built from TRBV19 and TRBJ2-7; TRBD2 matches at 12 bases. Germline CDR1 LNHDA, CDR2 SQIVND (reference sequence). V shed 5 bases and J 3 bases; nucleotides not matched to a gene: 5. This CDR3 contains 15 residues. CDR3 residues: CASSQGTSGRYEQYF. As DNA, the CDR3 is TGTGCCAGTAGTCAAGGGACTAGCGGGCGCTACGAGCAGTACTTC.

The V call is TRBV19, the J call TRBJ1-4; 7 bases are a match to TRBD1. The CDR3 length is 15 residues. V shed 7 bases and J 8 bases; nucleotides not matched to a gene: 13. Germline CDR1 and CDR2: LNHDA and SQIVND (reference sequence). The CDR3, as DNA: TGTGCCAGTACCAGACAGGGACCCGCGATCGAAAAACTGTTTTTT. Translation gives CASTRQGPAIEKLFF.